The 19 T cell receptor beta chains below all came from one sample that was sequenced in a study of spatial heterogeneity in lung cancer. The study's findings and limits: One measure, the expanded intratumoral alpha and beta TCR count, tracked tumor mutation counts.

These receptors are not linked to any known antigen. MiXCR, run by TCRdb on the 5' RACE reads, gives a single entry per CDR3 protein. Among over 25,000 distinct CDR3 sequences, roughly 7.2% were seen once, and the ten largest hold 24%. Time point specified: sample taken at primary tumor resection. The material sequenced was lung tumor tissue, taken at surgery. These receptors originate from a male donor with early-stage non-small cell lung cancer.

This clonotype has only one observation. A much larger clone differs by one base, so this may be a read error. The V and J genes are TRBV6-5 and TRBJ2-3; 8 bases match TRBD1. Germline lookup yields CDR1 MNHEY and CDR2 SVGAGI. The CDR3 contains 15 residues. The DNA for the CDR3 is TGTGCCAGCAGTTACGCAGGGGGCATGTCAGATATGCAGTATTTT. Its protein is CASSYAGGMSDMQYF.

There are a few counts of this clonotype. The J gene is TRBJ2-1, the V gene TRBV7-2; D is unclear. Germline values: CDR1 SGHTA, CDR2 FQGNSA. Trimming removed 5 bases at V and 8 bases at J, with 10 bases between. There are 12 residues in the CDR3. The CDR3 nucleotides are TGTGCCAGCAGCCTTCGATGGGATGAGCAGTTCTTC. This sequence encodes CASSLRWDEQFF.

The CDR3 region is CSAGSLLNTEAFF. In DNA form, the CDR3 reads TGCAGTGCCGGGAGCCTGTTGAACACTGAAGCTTTCTTT. The V and J genes are TRBV20-1 and TRBJ1-1; D gene ambiguous. The CDR3 covers 13 residues. The V gene lost 6 bases and the J gene lost 0 bases, with 11 bases spanning the gap. Germline V lookup: CDR1 DFQATT, CDR2 SNEGSKA (reference sequence).

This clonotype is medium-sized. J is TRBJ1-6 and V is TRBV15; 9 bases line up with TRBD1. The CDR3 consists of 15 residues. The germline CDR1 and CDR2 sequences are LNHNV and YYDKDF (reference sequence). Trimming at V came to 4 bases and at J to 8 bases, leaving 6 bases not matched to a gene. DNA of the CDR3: TGTGCCACCAGCAAGCTGGACAGGGGTGATTCACCCCTCCACTTT. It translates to CATSKLDRGDSPLHF.

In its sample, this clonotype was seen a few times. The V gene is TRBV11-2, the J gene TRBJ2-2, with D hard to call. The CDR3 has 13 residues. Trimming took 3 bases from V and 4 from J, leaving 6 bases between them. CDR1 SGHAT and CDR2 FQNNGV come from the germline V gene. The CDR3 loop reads CASSFALTGELFF. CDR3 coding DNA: TGTGCCAGCAGCTTCGCTCTCACCGGGGAGCTGTTTTTT.

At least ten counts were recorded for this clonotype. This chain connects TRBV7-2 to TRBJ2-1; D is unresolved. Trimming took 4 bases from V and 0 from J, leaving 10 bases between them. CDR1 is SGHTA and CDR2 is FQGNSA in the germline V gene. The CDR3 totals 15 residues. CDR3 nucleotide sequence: TGTGCCAGCAGCTCAACTGCAAGCTCCTACAATGAGCAGTTCTTC. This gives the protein CASSSTASSYNEQFF.

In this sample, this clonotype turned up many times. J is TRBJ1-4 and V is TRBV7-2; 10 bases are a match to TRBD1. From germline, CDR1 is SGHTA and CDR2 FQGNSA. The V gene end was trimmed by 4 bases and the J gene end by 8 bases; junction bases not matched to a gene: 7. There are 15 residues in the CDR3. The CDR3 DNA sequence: TGTGCCAGCAGCTCCGGGACAGGGGTTCGAGAAAAACTGTTTTTT. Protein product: CASSSGTGVREKLFF.

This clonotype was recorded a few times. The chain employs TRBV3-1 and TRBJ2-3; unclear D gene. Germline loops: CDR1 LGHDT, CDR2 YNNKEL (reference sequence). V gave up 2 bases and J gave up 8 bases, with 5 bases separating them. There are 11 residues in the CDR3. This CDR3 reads CASSQSSTQYF. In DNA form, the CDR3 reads TGTGCCAGCAGCCAAAGCAGTACGCAGTATTTT.

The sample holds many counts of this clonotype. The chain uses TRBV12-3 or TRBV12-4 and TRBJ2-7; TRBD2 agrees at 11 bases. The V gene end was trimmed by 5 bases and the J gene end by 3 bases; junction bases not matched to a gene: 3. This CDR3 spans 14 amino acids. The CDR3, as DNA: TGTGCCAGCAGTCCGGGACTAGCGGTCTACGAGCAGTACTTC. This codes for CASSPGLAVYEQYF.

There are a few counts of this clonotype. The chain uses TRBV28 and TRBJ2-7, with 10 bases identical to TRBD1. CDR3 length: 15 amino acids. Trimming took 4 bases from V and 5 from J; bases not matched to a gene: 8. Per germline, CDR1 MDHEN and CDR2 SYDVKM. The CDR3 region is CASSSPGTGVNEQYF. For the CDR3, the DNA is TGTGCCAGCAGTTCTCCGGGGACAGGGGTTAACGAGCAGTACTTC. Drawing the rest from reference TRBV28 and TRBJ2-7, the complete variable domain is DVKVTQSSRYLVKRTGEKVFLECVQDMDHENMFWYRQDPGLGLRLIYFSYDVKMKEKGDIPEGYSVSREKKERFSLILESASTNQTSMYLCASSSPGTGVNEQYFGPGTRLTVT.

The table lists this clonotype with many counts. DNA for the CDR3: TGTGCCAGCAGCTCCCATGGGGCTAGCGGATTCTCCTACGAGCAGTACTTC. Translated: CASSSHGASGFSYEQYF. The rearrangement links TRBV13 to TRBJ2-7, with TRBD2 matching 7 bases. CDR1 PRHDT and CDR2 FYEKMQ come from the germline V gene (reference sequence). The CDR3 length is 17 residues. Losses at the gene ends were 4 bases for V and 0 bases for J; bases not matched to a gene: 12. The complete variable domain, with remaining parts taken from reference TRBV13 and TRBJ2-7, reads AAGVIQSPRHLIKEKRETATLKCYPIPRHDTVYWYQQGPGQDPQFLISFYEKMQSDKGSIPDRFSAQQFSDYHSELNMSSLELGDSALYFCASSSHGASGFSYEQYFGPGTRLTVT.

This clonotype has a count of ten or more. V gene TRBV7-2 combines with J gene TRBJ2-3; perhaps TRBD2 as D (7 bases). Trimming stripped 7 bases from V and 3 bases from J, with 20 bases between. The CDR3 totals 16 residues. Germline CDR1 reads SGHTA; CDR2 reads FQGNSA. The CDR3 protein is CASTYSGGRGTDTQYF. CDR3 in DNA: TGTGCCAGCACGTACTCGGGGGGCCGGGGTACAGATACGCAGTATTTT.

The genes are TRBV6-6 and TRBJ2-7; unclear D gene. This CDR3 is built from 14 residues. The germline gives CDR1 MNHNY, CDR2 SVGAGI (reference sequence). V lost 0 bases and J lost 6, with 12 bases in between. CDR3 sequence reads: CASSYSGTWGEQYF. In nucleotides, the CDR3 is TGTGCCAGCAGTTACTCGGGTACTTGGGGCGAGCAGTACTTC.

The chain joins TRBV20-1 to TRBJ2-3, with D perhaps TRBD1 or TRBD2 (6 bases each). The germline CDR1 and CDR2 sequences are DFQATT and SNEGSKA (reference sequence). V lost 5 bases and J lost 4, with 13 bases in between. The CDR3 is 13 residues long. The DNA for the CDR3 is TGCAGTGCTTCGACGGGGGCCCCAGATACGCAGTATTTT. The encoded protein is CSASTGAPDTQYF.

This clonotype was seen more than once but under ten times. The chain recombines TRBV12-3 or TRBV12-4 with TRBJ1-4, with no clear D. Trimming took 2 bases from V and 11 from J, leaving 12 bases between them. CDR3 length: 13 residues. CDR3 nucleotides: TGTGCCAGCAGTTTAAATCAAGGGTCGAAACTGTTTTTT. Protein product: CASSLNQGSKLFF.

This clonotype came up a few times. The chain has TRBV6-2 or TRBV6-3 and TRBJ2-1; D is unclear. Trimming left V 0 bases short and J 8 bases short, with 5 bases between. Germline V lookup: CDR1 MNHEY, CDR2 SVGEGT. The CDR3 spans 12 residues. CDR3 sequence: CASSYSGHEQFF. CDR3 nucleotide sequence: TGTGCCAGCAGTTACTCGGGCCATGAGCAGTTCTTC.

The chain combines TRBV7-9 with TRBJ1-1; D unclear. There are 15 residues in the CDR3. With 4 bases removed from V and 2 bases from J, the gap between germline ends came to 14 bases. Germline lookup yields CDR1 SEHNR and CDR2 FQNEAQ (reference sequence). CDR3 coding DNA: TGTGCCAGCAGCTCCGGTCGCAGCATTAACACTGAAGCTTTCTTT. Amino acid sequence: CASSSGRSINTEAFF.

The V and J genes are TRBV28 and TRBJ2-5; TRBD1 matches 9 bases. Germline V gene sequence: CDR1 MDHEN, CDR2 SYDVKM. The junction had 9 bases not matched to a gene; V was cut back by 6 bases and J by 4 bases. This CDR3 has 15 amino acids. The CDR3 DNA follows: TGTGCCAGCAGCTTCCCGGACAGGGGTCTAGAGACCCAGTACTTC. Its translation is CASSFPDRGLETQYF. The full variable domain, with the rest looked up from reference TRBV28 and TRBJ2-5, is DVKVTQSSRYLVKRTGEKVFLECVQDMDHENMFWYRQDPGLGLRLIYFSYDVKMKEKGDIPEGYSVSREKKERFSLILESASTNQTSMYLCASSFPDRGLETQYFGPGTRLLVL.

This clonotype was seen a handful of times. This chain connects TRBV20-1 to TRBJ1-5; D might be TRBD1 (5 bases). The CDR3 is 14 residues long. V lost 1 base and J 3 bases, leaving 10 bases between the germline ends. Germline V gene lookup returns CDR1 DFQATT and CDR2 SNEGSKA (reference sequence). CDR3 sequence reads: CSARGGAYNQPQHF. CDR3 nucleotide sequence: TGCAGTGCTAGAGGAGGGGCCTACAATCAGCCCCAGCATTTT.